The source of this T cell receptor beta chain is a study of blood T cells in healthy people across ages. A second 7 to 11 cycle PCR used barcoded and J-beta primers. Each cDNA molecule, via a template-switch adaptor with 12 random nucleotides, was tagged. TCRdb used MiXCR to reprocess the 5' RACE reads, holding one entry per CDR3 protein. The table has some 1.5 million distinct CDR3 sequences, 28% seen once. Trimming removed 6 bases from V and 6 bases from J, with 21 bases in between. The length of the CDR3 is 16 residues. CDR1 is KGHSH and CDR2 is LQKENI in the germline V gene. The TCR sequence derives from a woman aged 25 to 39 in good health. Sequenced material: blood. This sequence joins TRBV18 and TRBJ1-5, with no clear D. CDR3 DNA sequence: TGTGCCAGCTCTGAGGGCAAAGGCCAATTGGGTCAGCCCCAGCATTTT. Translating it yields CASSEGKGQLGQPQHF.